Following are 4 T cell receptor beta chains from one sample sequenced in a study of blood T cell repertoires in COVID-19. Clones were read by immunoSEQ multiplex PCR, and TCRdb kept only the in-frame ones, dropping some. The sample has 150,000 to 200,000 clones, about four fifths seen once. Sequences were obtained from peripheral blood. The receptor set was obtained from a man in his 70s with active or convalescent COVID-19.

The chain carries TRBV7-8 and TRBJ1-1, with no clear D. Trimming left V 2 bases short and J 5 bases short, with 15 bases between. Germline CDR1 is SGHVS and CDR2 is FQNEAQ. The CDR3 length is 15 residues. CDR3 protein: CASSLYEGSKTEAFF. The CDR3, as DNA: TGTGCCAGCAGCTTATACGAGGGTTCGAAAACTGAAGCTTTCTTT.

V usage is TRBV18 and J usage is TRBJ1-2; TRBD1 is a possible D gene (5 bases). CDR3 length equals 14 residues. CDR1 and CDR2 from the germline V gene are KGHSH and LQKENI. V was shortened by 0 bases and J by 2 bases, with 7 bases between the two germline ends. This CDR3 is CASSPPGGNYGYTF. As DNA, the CDR3 is TGTGCCAGCTCACCACCGGGGGGGAACTATGGCTACACCTTC.

The chain employs TRBV3-1 (or the pseudogene TRBV3-2) and TRBJ1-4, with 8 bases matching TRBD1. Germline V lookup: CDR1 LGHDT, CDR2 YNNKEL (reference sequence). CDR3 size: 15 residues. V trimming: 2 bases; J trimming: 5 bases; junction bases outside the gene matches: 4. CDR3 coding DNA: TGTGCCAGCAGCCAACGGACAGGGACGAATGAAAAACTGTTTTTT. This sequence encodes CASSQRTGTNEKLFF.

This sequence joins TRBV7-3 and TRBJ2-3, with 10 bases matching TRBD1. The ends lost 0 bases at V and 2 bases at J; junction bases unmatched: 11. The CDR3 consists of 19 residues. CDR1 and CDR2 (germline): SGHTA, FQGTGA. For the CDR3, the DNA is TGTGCCAGCAGCTTAACTTATTACATGGACAGGGGGACCACAGATACGCAGTATTTT. Protein: CASSLTYYMDRGTTDTQYF.